This note documents a single T cell receptor beta chain sequence. Per the authors' pipeline: The assay estimated nucleated cells by amplifying reference gene primers. Clones were read by immunoSEQ multiplex PCR, and TCRdb kept only the in-frame ones, dropping some. D and trimming were read from the DNA, whereas the V and J calls and clone size are those reported in that table. The sample has roughly 25,000 clones, 88% seen once. The data derive from a study of blood T cell repertoires in COVID-19. In the study overall: Material from acute and convalescent COVID-19 was sourced from the United States, Italy and Spain. Sample material is recorded as cDNA or gDNA derived from T cells, B-cell-depleted T cells, or PBMCs.

V lost 5 bases, J lost 5 bases, and 11 bases lay in between. CDR1 is KGHDR, CDR2 SFDVKD, per germline. The CDR3 covers 13 residues. The TCR sequence derives from a man between 65 and 79 years old in a cohort sampled during active COVID-19. The sample taken for sequencing was peripheral blood. This sequence joins TRBV24-1 and TRBJ1-1; weak D call: TRBD1 (6 bases). The CDR3 spells CATSGQVGTEAFF. CDR3 in DNA: TGTGCCACCAGTGGACAGGTGGGGACTGAAGCTTTCTTT.